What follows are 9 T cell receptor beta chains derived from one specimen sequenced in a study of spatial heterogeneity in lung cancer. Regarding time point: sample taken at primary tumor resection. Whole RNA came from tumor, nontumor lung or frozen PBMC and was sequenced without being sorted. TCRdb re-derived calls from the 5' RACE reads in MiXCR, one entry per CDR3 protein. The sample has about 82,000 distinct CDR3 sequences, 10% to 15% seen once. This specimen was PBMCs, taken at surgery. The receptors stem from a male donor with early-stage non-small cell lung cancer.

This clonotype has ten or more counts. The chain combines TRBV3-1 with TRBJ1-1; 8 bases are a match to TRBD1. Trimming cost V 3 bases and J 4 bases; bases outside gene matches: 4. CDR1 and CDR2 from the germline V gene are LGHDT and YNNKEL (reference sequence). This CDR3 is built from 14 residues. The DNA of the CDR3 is TGTGCCAGCAGCCATAGACAGGGGAGCACTGAAGCTTTCTTT. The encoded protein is CASSHRQGSTEAFF.

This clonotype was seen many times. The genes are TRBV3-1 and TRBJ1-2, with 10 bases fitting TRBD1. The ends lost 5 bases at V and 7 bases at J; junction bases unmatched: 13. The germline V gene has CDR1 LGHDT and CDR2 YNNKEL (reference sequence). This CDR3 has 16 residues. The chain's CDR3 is CASSTRGRQGASGYTF. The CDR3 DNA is TGTGCCAGCAGCACCCGCGGGAGACAGGGGGCGTCTGGCTACACCTTC.

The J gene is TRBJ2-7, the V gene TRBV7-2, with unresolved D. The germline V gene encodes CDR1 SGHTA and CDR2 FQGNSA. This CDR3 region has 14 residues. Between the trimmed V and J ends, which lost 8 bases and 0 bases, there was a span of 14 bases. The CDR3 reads CASRLRQSSYEQYF. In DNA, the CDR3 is TGTGCCAGCCGACTGCGGCAGAGCTCCTACGAGCAGTACTTC.

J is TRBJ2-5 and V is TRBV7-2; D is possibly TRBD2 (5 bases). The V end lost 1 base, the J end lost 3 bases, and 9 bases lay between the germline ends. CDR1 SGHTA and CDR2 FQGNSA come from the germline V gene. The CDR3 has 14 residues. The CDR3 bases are TGTGCCAGCAGCTTAGAATCCGGGGAAGAGACCCAGTACTTC. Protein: CASSLESGEETQYF.

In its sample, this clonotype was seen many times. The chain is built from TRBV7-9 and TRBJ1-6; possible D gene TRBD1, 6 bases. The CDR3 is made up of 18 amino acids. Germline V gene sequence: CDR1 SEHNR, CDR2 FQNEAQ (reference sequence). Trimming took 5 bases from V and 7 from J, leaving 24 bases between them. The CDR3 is CASSRSAPGEGGNSPLHF. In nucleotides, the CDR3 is TGTGCCAGCAGCCGAAGCGCCCCAGGGGAGGGGGGGAATTCACCCCTCCACTTT.

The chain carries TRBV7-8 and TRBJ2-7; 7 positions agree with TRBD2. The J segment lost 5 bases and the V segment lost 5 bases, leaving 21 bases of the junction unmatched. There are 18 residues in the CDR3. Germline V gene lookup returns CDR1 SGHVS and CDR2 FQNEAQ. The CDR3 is CASSAFWGAGRGGHEQYF. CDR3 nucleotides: TGTGCCAGCAGCGCCTTTTGGGGAGCGGGAAGGGGTGGACACGAGCAGTACTTC.

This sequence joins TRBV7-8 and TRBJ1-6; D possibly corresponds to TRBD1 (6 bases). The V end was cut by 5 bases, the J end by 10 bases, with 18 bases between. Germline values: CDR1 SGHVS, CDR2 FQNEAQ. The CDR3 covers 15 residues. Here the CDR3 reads CASSPEGVQESPLHF. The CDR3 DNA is TGTGCCAGCAGCCCAGAGGGGGTTCAGGAATCACCCCTCCACTTT.

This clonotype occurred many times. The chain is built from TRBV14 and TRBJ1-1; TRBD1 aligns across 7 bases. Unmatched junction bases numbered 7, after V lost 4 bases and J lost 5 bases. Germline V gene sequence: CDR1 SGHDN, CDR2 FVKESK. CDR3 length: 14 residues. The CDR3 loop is CASSLTTGSTEAFF. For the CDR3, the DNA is TGTGCCAGCAGCCTCACGACAGGGAGTACTGAAGCTTTCTTT.

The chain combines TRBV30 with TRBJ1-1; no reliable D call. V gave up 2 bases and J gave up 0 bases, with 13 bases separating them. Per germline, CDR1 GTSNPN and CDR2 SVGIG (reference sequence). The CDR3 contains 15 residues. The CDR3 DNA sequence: TGTGCCTGGAGTAACCTAGGCGACCTGAACACTGAAGCTTTCTTT. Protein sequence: CAWSNLGDLNTEAFF.